This TCR beta chain was recovered during a study of blood T cell repertoires in COVID-19. CDR3 length: 14 amino acids. The junction had 6 bases not matched to a gene; V was cut back by 7 bases and J by 9 bases. CDR1 MDHEN and CDR2 SYDVKM come from the germline V gene. Measured with immunoSEQ multiplex PCR; TCRdb has only the in-frame clones, and not every one. Among approximately 36,000 clones listed, 85% were seen once. The receptor comes from a man aged 45 to 65 with active COVID-19. V and J are TRBV28 and TRBJ1-6, with 10 nucleotides matching TRBD1. The sequenced sample consisted of peripheral blood. The DNA for the CDR3 is TGTGCCAGCAACCGACAGGGGGCTGGTTCACCCCTCCACTTT. It translates to CASNRQGAGSPLHF.